Following are 17 T cell receptor beta chains from one sample sequenced in a study of blood T cells in healthy people across ages. A J-beta primer mix and a sample-barcoded 5' primer were used in a second PCR of about 7 to 12 cycles. TCRdb fed the 5' RACE reads into MiXCR, producing one record per CDR3 protein. The sample consists of roughly 1.5 million distinct CDR3 sequences, less than 45% of them appearing once. The sequencing input was blood. These receptors were obtained from a woman between 18 and 30 years old in good health.

The chain is built from TRBV20-1 and TRBJ1-6, with D possibly TRBD1 on 6 matching bases. The CDR3 covers 19 residues. V was shortened by 5 bases and J by 0 bases, with 23 bases between the two germline ends. Germline V gene data show CDR1 as DFQATT and CDR2 as SNEGSKA (reference sequence). CDR3 nucleotide sequence: TGCAGTGCTGTCCTCGGGGCAGGGGACTTTAGCTCCTATAATTCACCCCTCCACTTT. Amino acids: CSAVLGAGDFSSYNSPLHF.

V usage is TRBV27 and J usage is TRBJ1-2, with D possibly matching TRBD1 (6 bases). Germline lookup yields CDR1 MNHEY and CDR2 SMNVEV (reference sequence). The CDR3 totals 13 residues. Trimming stripped 2 bases from V and 9 bases from J, with 13 bases between. CDR3: CASSLTSQGSYTF. CDR3 nucleotides: TGTGCCAGCAGTTTAACATCACAGGGCAGCTACACCTTC.

This clonotype appeared many times. The chain employs TRBV29-1 and TRBJ2-1; 9 bases agree with TRBD2. CDR1 is SQVTM, CDR2 ANQGSEA, per germline. The CDR3 consists of 14 residues. V trimming: 6 bases; J trimming: 1 base; junction bases outside the gene matches: 4. The CDR3 loop is CSVDSGSSYNEQFF. The DNA of the CDR3 is TGCAGCGTAGATAGCGGGAGTTCCTACAATGAGCAGTTCTTC.

A few counts support this clonotype. The chain combines TRBV9 with TRBJ2-1, with 8 bases that match TRBD2. J gave up 7 bases and V 3 bases, and 9 bases lay outside the gene matches. Germline lookup yields CDR1 SGDLS and CDR2 YYNGEE. This CDR3 contains 15 residues. In DNA, the CDR3 is TGTGCCAGCAGCGAGACGGGACTAGTTACGAATGAGCAGTTCTTC. Translating it yields CASSETGLVTNEQFF.

This clonotype has ten or more counts. The CDR3: CASSPGSEQYF. CDR3 nucleotides: TGTGCCAGCAGTCCGGGCTCCGAGCAGTACTTC. The V call is TRBV6-6, the J call TRBJ2-7; D gene ambiguous. Germline CDR1 is MNHNY and CDR2 is SVGAGI (reference sequence). Trimming took 5 bases from V and 6 from J, leaving 8 bases between them. CDR3 length equals 11 residues.

This clonotype was detected ten times or more. A junction boundary mismatches the germline segment, possibly from a read error. The J gene is TRBJ1-4, the V gene TRBV20-1; D is undetermined. CDR1 is DFQATT, CDR2 SNEGSKA, per germline (reference sequence). This CDR3 region has 15 residues. The CDR3 sequence: CSAFRSGTTNEKLFF. CDR3 DNA: TGCAGTGCTTTCCGGTCGGGTACAACAAATGAAAAACTGTTTTTT.

A remark on this clonotype: The junction departs from germline at one end; a sequencing error may be responsible. V gene TRBV20-1 combines with J gene TRBJ2-1, with no clear D. The CDR3 totals 11 residues. CDR1 and CDR2 (germline): DFQATT, SNEGSKA (reference sequence). The DNA of the CDR3 is TGCAATGCTAGAGAGACCAGGTTGCAGTTCTTC. It encodes CNARETRLQFF.

The rearrangement joins TRBV28 to TRBJ1-1, with a tentative D call TRBD1 (5 bases). Germline V gene data show CDR1 as MDHEN and CDR2 as SYDVKM. V was clipped by 5 bases and J by 4 bases, with 17 bases between them. The CDR3 extends over 15 amino acids. The CDR3 region is CASSPSGASGTEAFF. The CDR3 DNA is TGTGCCAGCAGTCCCTCCGGGGCCTCGGGCACTGAAGCTTTCTTT.

The CDR3 nucleotides read TGCAGCGTTCAGCTGGGACAGCTCTCCTATGGCTACACCTTC. It encodes CSVQLGQLSYGYTF. The rearrangement joins TRBV29-1 to TRBJ1-2, with 7 positions matching TRBD1. The germline CDR1 and CDR2 sequences are SQVTM and ANQGSEA. The trim removed 5 bases at V and 4 bases at J, leaving 10 bases unmatched. The CDR3 loop spans 14 amino acids.

This rearrangement joins TRBV12-5 to TRBJ1-1, with D uncertain. With 7 bases removed from V and 0 bases from J, the gap between germline ends came to 15 bases. CDR3 size: 15 residues. The germline V gene encodes CDR1 LGHNT and CDR2 FRNRAP. CDR3 loop: CASAPWTSMNTEAFF. CDR3 DNA: TGTGCTAGTGCCCCTTGGACTTCCATGAACACTGAAGCTTTCTTT.

This rearrangement joins TRBV20-1 to TRBJ2-7, with 9 bases lining up with TRBD1. Unmatched junction bases numbered 7, after V lost 5 bases and J lost 2 bases. This CDR3 comprises 14 residues. CDR1 DFQATT and CDR2 SNEGSKA come from the germline V gene (reference sequence). CDR3 in DNA: TGCAGTGCTGAGAGGACAGGGGTCCCCTACGAGCAGTACTTC. As protein: CSAERTGVPYEQYF.

This chain links TRBV7-2 with TRBJ2-5; D uncertain. The end of the DNA fits TRBJ2-7 better, so the J call may be wrong. The CDR3 loop spans 16 amino acids. CDR1 is SGHTA and CDR2 is FQGNSA in the germline V gene. Written as DNA, the CDR3 is TGTGCCAGCAGCTTAGAGACTGGGGTAGGGTTGCGCGAGCAGTACTTC. It codes for CASSLETGVGLREQYF.

This chain links TRBV6-1 with TRBJ2-7, with 12 bases that match TRBD1. This CDR3 comprises 15 residues. The trim removed 3 bases at V and 4 bases at J, leaving 4 bases unmatched. CDR1 is MNHNS, CDR2 SASEGT, per germline. The CDR3 DNA follows: TGTGCCAGCAGTGAGTGGGACAGGGGGCCTTACGAGCAGTACTTC. Encoded protein: CASSEWDRGPYEQYF.

This clonotype showed up just a few times. The V gene is TRBV7-9, the J gene TRBJ1-1, with a possible D match to TRBD1 (5 bases). The CDR3 length is 14 residues. Germline V lookup: CDR1 SEHNR, CDR2 FQNEAQ (reference sequence). V lost 5 bases and J lost 10, with 20 bases in between. CDR3 sequence reads: CASSRDGYRGLAFF. CDR3 DNA: TGTGCCAGCAGCCGGGACGGGTATAGGGGATTAGCTTTCTTT.

The chain couples TRBV7-2 to TRBJ2-3; TRBD2 agrees at 9 bases. The CDR3 is 16 residues long. Germline CDR1 is SGHTA and CDR2 is FQGNSA. With V trimmed by 5 bases and J by 4 bases, 10 bases remained unmatched. DNA for the CDR3: TGTGCCAGCAGCGCTCCGGGACTAGCCCCCGCAGATACGCAGTATTTT. It specifies CASSAPGLAPADTQYF.

The rearrangement joins TRBV11-2 to TRBJ1-2, with D hard to call. The V end lost 1 base, the J end lost 6 bases, and 9 bases lay between the germline ends. Germline V CDR1 and CDR2: SGHAT, FQNNGV. The CDR3 runs 13 residues. Here the CDR3 DNA reads TGTGCCAGCAGCTTAGTAATCGGGGATGGCTACACCTTC. It is translated as CASSLVIGDGYTF.

This clonotype was picked up a small number of times. The chain is built from TRBV20-1 and TRBJ2-6; TRBD1 is a possible D gene (5 bases). CDR3 length equals 14 residues. From germline, CDR1 is DFQATT and CDR2 SNEGSKA (reference sequence). V was clipped by 6 bases and J by 4 bases, with 13 bases between them. The CDR3 spells CSAPRKGGANVLTF. CDR3 in DNA: TGCAGTGCCCCTCGTAAGGGGGGGGCCAACGTCCTGACTTTC.